One and the same sample provided the 8 T cell receptor beta chains below, sequenced in a study of T cell repertoires in cytomegalovirus infection. TCRdb ran MiXCR on the reads and lists one entry per CDR3 protein. The data show tens of thousands of distinct CDR3 sequences, over 20% seen once. These receptors lack a known antigen. The input for sequencing was CD8+ T cells from cultured PBMCs, taken from culture after CMV antigen stimulation. These receptors all come from a human donor in good health (CMV status not recorded). Some clones in this sample may be carry-over from other donors' samples.

The chain couples TRBV12-3 or TRBV12-4 to TRBJ2-3, with 7 positions matching TRBD2. Unmatched junction bases numbered 7, after V lost 6 bases and J lost 1 base. This CDR3 has 15 residues. The CDR3 is CASSYPSGRTDTQYF. The CDR3 DNA reads as TGTGCCAGCAGCTACCCTAGCGGCCGCACAGATACGCAGTATTTT.

This clonotype was found many times. The chain has TRBV7-2 and TRBJ1-1, with D perhaps TRBD1 (5 bases). This CDR3 has 14 residues. V gave up 5 bases and J gave up 11 bases, with 21 bases separating them. Looked up from germline, CDR1 is SGHTA and CDR2 is FQGNSA. The CDR3 protein is CASSPGGDPKRAFF. The CDR3 nucleotides are TGTGCCAGCAGCCCCGGGGGGGATCCTAAACGGGCTTTCTTT.

The V and J genes are TRBV12-5 and TRBJ1-5; 7 nucleotides match TRBD1. This CDR3 contains 15 residues. Per germline, CDR1 LGHNT and CDR2 FRNRAP. V lost 2 bases and J lost 7; bases outside the gene matches: 8. CDR3 sequence (DNA): TGTGCTAGTGGTTTGAATGGAGACAGGGACCAGCCCCAGCATTTT. Translated, it gives CASGLNGDRDQPQHF.

This clonotype was picked up a small number of times. The chain has TRBV10-3 and TRBJ2-3, with a tentative D call TRBD2 (5 bases). Germline-derived CDR1 and CDR2 are ENHRY and SYGVKD. The CDR3 loop spans 13 amino acids. The V gene lost 11 bases and the J gene lost 2 bases, with 14 bases spanning the gap. CDR3 DNA: TGTGCCGTCGGGATCTCCCACACAGATACGCAGTATTTT. Protein: CAVGISHTDTQYF.

This clonotype appeared a few times. J is TRBJ1-2 and V is TRBV7-2; 7 nucleotides match TRBD1. V lost 0 bases, J lost 7 bases, and 14 bases stayed unmatched. Germline loops: CDR1 SGHTA, CDR2 FQGNSA. The CDR3 covers 17 residues. CDR3 in amino acids: CASSLAPPGQSLGGYTF. For the CDR3, the DNA is TGTGCCAGCAGCTTAGCGCCCCCGGGACAGTCGCTGGGTGGCTACACCTTC.

The chain is built from TRBV6-6 and TRBJ1-1, with D tentatively TRBD1 (6 bases). CDR1 is MNHNY, CDR2 SVGAGI, per germline (reference sequence). The CDR3 is 18 residues long. Trimming removed 0 bases from V and 7 bases from J, with 24 bases in between. For the CDR3, the DNA is TGTGCCAGCAGTTACTCGATGGGGGGGGGCGCACGGAGGGGTGAAGCTTTCTTT. Its protein product is CASSYSMGGGARRGEAFF.

The chain combines TRBV7-8 with TRBJ2-2, with D unresolved. The CDR3 runs to 11 residues. V was shortened by 2 bases and J by 8 bases, with 3 bases between the two germline ends. Per germline, CDR1 SGHVS and CDR2 FQNEAQ. CDR3 nucleotides: TGTGCCAGCAGCTTATCTGGGGAGCTGTTTTTT. It codes for CASSLSGELFF.

The CDR3 spells CASSRTRDYEQYF. The CDR3 nucleotides are TGTGCCAGCAGCCGGACTCGAGACTACGAGCAGTACTTC. The chain joins TRBV7-8 to TRBJ2-7, with D tentatively TRBD2 (5 bases). The CDR3 covers 13 residues. Germline CDR1 reads SGHVS; CDR2 reads FQNEAQ. The V and J ends lost 5 bases and 3 bases respectively, with 11 bases between them. Based on the CDR3 plus reference TRBV7-8 and TRBJ2-7, the full variable domain is GAGVSQSPRYKVAKRGQDVALRCDPISGHVSLFWYQQALGQGPEFLTYFQNEAQLDKSGLPSDRFFAERPEGSVSTLKIQRTQQEDSAVYLCASSRTRDYEQYFGPGTRLTVT.